Included here is one T cell receptor beta chain sequence, with context. Antigen: not known. The data derive from a study of CD4 T cells in relation to SARS-CoV-2 and coronaviruses. Notes on the study in general: Crossreactivity was assessed only for spike protein, not other viral proteins.

V was pared by 3 bases and J by 9 bases, with 15 bases between. This CDR3 is 13 amino acids long. Germline CDR1 GTSNPN, CDR2 SVGIG (reference sequence). Assay used: immunoSEQ multiplex PCR; TCRdb lists only in-frame clones, some missing. The sample shows tens of thousands of clones, around 78% of them seen only once. Before the COVID-19 pandemic, during about 2010-2018, CD4+ T cells were taken from unexposed donors. The cells were cultured for around ten days before CD4+ T cells were isolated. The source of this sequence is a human donor in good health. The V gene is TRBV30, the J gene TRBJ2-4; D might be TRBD1 or TRBD2, each matching 5 bases. Sequenced input: CD4+ T cells from PBMCs, cultured in vitro. The DNA for the CDR3 is TGTGCCTGGAGCATAACCAGGGACGGCATTCAGTACTTC. Its protein product is CAWSITRDGIQYF.